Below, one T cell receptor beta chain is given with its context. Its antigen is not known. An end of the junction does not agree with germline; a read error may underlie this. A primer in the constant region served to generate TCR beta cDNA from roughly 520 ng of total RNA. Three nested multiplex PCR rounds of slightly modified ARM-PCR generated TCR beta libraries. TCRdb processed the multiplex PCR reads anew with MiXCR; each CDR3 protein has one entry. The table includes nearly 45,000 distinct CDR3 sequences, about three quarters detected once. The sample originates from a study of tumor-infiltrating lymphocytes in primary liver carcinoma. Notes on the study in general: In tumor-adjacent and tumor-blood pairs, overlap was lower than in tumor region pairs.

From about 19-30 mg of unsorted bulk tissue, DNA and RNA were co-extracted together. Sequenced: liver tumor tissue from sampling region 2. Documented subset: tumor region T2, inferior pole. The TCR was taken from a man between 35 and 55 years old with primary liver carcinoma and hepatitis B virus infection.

CDR3 loop: CASSPGGGGTDSQYF. CDR3 in DNA: TGTGCCAGCAGTCCCGGAGGGGGAGGCACAGATTCGCAGTATTTT. V gene TRBV11-3 combines with J gene TRBJ2-3; the D gene could be TRBD1 or TRBD2 (6 bases each). Germline V gene sequence: CDR1 SGHNT, CDR2 YENEEA. CDR3 length equals 15 residues.